The 12 T cell receptor beta chains below were found in one sample sequenced in a study of blood T cell repertoires in COVID-19. Some clones are missing from TCRdb's copy, which holds only in-frame ones; the method was immunoSEQ multiplex PCR. The table has about 20,000 clones, approximately 92% seen once. Sequencing was carried out using peripheral blood. These TCRs come from a man aged 65-85 years with active COVID-19.

V usage is TRBV28 and J usage is TRBJ2-5, with D maybe TRBD1 (5 bases). Germline CDR1 MDHEN, CDR2 SYDVKM. The V gene lost 3 bases and the J gene lost 0 bases, with 14 bases spanning the gap. CDR3 length: 16 amino acids. CDR3: CASSLERVDNQETQYF. CDR3 coding DNA: TGTGCCAGCAGTTTGGAACGCGTGGACAACCAAGAGACCCAGTACTTC.

The chain's CDR3 is CASSIGDRAHTEAFF. CDR3 in DNA: TGTGCCAGCAGCATAGGGGACAGGGCCCACACTGAAGCTTTCTTT. The chain recombines TRBV5-6 with TRBJ1-1, with 9 bases that match TRBD1. The CDR3 extends over 15 amino acids. Germline V gives CDR1 SGHDT, CDR2 YYEEEE. V shed 4 bases, J shed 3 bases, and the junction held 7 bases outside the gene matches.

V usage is TRBV7-5 and J usage is TRBJ1-6. TRBV7-5 is given as a pseudogene. The CDR3 sequence is 17 residues long. The DNA for the CDR3 is TGTGTCAGAAAGGACTTAGGCAGGTCTACCCCCAATTCACCCCTCCACTTT. It yields the protein CVRKDLGRSTPNSPLHF.

The chain carries TRBV19 and TRBJ2-3; D gene unclear. The CDR3 has 14 residues. V was pared by 6 bases and J by 2 bases, with 12 bases between. Germline values: CDR1 LNHDA, CDR2 SQIVND (reference sequence). The CDR3 DNA reads TGTGCCAGTAGCACACGGCGGATCACAGATACGCAGTATTTT. It encodes CASSTRRITDTQYF.

The CDR3 here is CASSEFGVGGYTF. The CDR3 nucleotides read TGTGCCAGCAGTGAATTCGGGGTCGGGGGCTACACCTTC. The V and J genes are TRBV6-1 and TRBJ1-2; D gene ambiguous. V lost 2 bases to trimming and J lost 8 bases, with 12 bases between them. Germline V gene lookup returns CDR1 MNHNS and CDR2 SASEGT. The CDR3 loop spans 13 amino acids.

The chain uses TRBV5-1 and TRBJ1-3, with a weak D call TRBD1 (5 bases). V lost 2 bases and J 2 bases, leaving 14 bases between the germline ends. This CDR3 contains 16 residues. CDR1 is SGHRS, CDR2 YFSETQ, per germline. CDR3: CASSFGGSGAGNTIYF. The CDR3 DNA follows: TGCGCCAGCAGCTTCGGGGGTAGCGGGGCTGGAAACACCATATATTTT. The entire variable domain, with the rest obtained from reference TRBV5-1 and TRBJ1-3, is as follows: KAGVTQTPRYLIKTRGQQVTLSCSPISGHRSVSWYQQTPGQGLQFLFEYFSETQRNKGNFPGRFSGRQFSNSRSEMNVSTLELGDSALYLCASSFGGSGAGNTIYFGEGSWLTVV.

This clone came up a few times. This chain links TRBV6-5 with TRBJ1-1; unclear D gene. V was shortened by 6 bases and J by 4 bases, with 15 bases between the two germline ends. CDR3 size: 14 residues. The germline V gene has CDR1 MNHEY and CDR2 SVGAGI. The CDR3: CASRPPGLSTEAFF. In nucleotides, the CDR3 is TGTGCCAGCAGACCCCCGGGGTTGAGCACTGAAGCTTTCTTT.

The V and J genes are TRBV12-3 or TRBV12-4 and TRBJ1-4; D gene unclear. Trimming took off 3 bases at V and 6 bases at J, with 8 bases between the two ends. The CDR3 has 13 residues. The CDR3 protein is CASSLWLDEKLFF. CDR3 bases: TGTGCCAGCAGTTTGTGGCTGGATGAAAAACTGTTTTTT.

The chain links TRBV3-1 (or the pseudogene TRBV3-2) to TRBJ2-7; 12 bases fit TRBD1. Germline loops: CDR1 LGHDT, CDR2 YNNKEL (reference sequence). The ends lost 5 bases at V and 6 bases at J; junction bases unmatched: 5. The CDR3 length is 14 residues. The CDR3: CASSAGTGGIEQYF. The CDR3 DNA follows: TGTGCCAGCAGCGCGGGGACAGGGGGCATCGAGCAGTACTTC.

This clone was detected once. The V gene is TRBV29-1, the J gene TRBJ2-2; TRBD2 matches 8 bases. Germline V gene lookup returns CDR1 SQVTM and CDR2 ANQGSEA. The V and J ends lost 5 bases and 5 bases, in that order; junction bases with no gene match: 1. The CDR3 covers 12 residues. The CDR3 sequence is CSVTGGTGELFF. The CDR3 DNA reads as TGCAGCGTTACGGGGGGGACCGGGGAGCTGTTTTTT.

The chain joins TRBV6-1 to TRBJ1-5, with TRBD1 matching 10 bases. In germline, CDR1 is MNHNS, CDR2 SASEGT. After removal of 2 bases from V and 5 bases from J, the junction contained 6 bases not matched to a gene. The CDR3 loop spans 16 amino acids. The CDR3 DNA is TGTGCCAGCAGTGAATATGAGACAGGGGGCCATCAGCCCCAGCATTTT. Its translation is CASSEYETGGHQPQHF.

This sequence joins TRBV2 and TRBJ2-7, with a tentative D call TRBD1 (5 bases). V was pared by 7 bases and J by 0 bases, with 13 bases between. Germline V gene lookup returns CDR1 SNHLY and CDR2 FYNNEI. The CDR3 has 14 amino acids. The CDR3 region has the DNA TGTGCCAGCAAGAAAGACAGAAACTCCTACGAGCAGTACTTC. Protein product: CASKKDRNSYEQYF.